This TCR beta chain was found in a study of blood T cell repertoires in COVID-19. The wider study: Samples taken during acute and convalescent COVID-19 were collected in the United States, Italy and Spain.

Measured with immunoSEQ multiplex PCR; TCRdb has only the in-frame clones, and not every one. The data show about 64,000 clones, roughly 84% seen once. This CDR3 is built from 15 residues. Trimming removed 2 bases from V and 3 bases from J, with 14 bases in between. The germline V gene has CDR1 GTSNPN and CDR2 SVGIG (reference sequence). This clone has a handful of counts. Specimen: peripheral blood. The TCR comes from a man aged 65 to 79 with acute or convalescent COVID-19. This chain uses TRBV30 with TRBJ1-5, with D possibly being TRBD1 (5 bases). In nucleotides, the CDR3 is TGTGCCTGGAGTCCCGGGACTTCCTACAATCAGCCCCAGCATTTT. Amino acid sequence: CAWSPGTSYNQPQHF.